This T cell receptor (beta chain) was identified during a study of blood T cell repertoires in COVID-19. TCRdb's table, derived via immunoSEQ multiplex PCR, lists solely in-frame clones and lacks some. This sample has tens of thousands of clones; around 86% occur once, and the top ten carry more than 2.5%. Trimming cost V 3 bases and J 5 bases; bases outside gene matches: 4. CDR1 SGDLS and CDR2 YYNGEE come from the germline V gene. This CDR3 spans 15 amino acids. The chain carries TRBV9 and TRBJ2-3, with 12 bases fitting TRBD2. The source of this sequence is a man aged 50 to 60 with active COVID-19. Sequenced: peripheral blood. Here the CDR3 reads CASSGTSGAGDTQYF. The DNA for the CDR3 is TGTGCCAGCAGCGGGACTAGCGGGGCGGGAGATACGCAGTATTTT.